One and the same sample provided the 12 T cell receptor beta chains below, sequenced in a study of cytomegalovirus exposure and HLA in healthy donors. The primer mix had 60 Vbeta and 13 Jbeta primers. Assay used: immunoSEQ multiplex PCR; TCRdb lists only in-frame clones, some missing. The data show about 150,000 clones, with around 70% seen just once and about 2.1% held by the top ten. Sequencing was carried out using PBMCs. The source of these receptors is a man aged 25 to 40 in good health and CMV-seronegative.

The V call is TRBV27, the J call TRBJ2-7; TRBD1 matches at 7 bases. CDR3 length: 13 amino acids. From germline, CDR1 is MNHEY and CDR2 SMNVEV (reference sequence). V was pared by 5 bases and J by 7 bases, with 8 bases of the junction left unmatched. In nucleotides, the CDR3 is TGTGCCAGCAGTCCGACAGGGTATGGGGAGCAGTACTTC. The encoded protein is CASSPTGYGEQYF.

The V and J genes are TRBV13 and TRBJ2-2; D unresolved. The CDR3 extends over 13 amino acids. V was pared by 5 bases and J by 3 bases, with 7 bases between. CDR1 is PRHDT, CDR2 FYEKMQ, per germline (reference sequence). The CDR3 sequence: CASSPTYTGELFF. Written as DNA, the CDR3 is TGTGCCAGCAGCCCCACATACACCGGGGAGCTGTTTTTT.

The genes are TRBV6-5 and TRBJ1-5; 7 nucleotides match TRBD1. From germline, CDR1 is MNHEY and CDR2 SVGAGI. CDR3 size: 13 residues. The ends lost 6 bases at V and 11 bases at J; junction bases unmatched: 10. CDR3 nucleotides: TGTGCCAGCAGACAGGTACCCCAGGGGGCCCAGCATTTT. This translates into CASRQVPQGAQHF.

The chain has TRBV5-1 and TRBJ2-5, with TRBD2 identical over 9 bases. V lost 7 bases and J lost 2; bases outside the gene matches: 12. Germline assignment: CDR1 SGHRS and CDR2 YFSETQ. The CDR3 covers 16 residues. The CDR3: CASGYGGGGPQETQYF. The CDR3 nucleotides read TGCGCCAGCGGGTATGGCGGGGGGGGCCCTCAAGAGACCCAGTACTTC.

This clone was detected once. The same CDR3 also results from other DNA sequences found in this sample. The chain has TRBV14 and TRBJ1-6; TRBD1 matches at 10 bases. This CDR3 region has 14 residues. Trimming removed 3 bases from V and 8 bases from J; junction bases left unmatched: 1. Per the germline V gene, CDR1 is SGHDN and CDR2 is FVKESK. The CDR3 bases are TGTGCCAGCAGCCAGGGACAGGGGTATTCACCCCTCCACTTT. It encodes CASSQGQGYSPLHF. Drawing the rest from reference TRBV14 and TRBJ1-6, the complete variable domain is EAGVTQFPSHSVIEKGQTVTLRCDPISGHDNLYWYRRVMGKEIKFLLHFVKESKQDESGMPNNRFLAERTGGTYSTLKVQPAELEDSGVYFCASSQGQGYSPLHFGNGTRLTVT.

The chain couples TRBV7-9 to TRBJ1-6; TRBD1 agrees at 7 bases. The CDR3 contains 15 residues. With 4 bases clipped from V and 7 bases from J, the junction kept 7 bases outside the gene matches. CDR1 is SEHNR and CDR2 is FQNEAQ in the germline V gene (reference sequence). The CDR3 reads CASSSRDSQNSPLHF. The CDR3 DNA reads TGTGCCAGCAGCTCAAGGGACAGCCAGAATTCACCCCTCCACTTT.

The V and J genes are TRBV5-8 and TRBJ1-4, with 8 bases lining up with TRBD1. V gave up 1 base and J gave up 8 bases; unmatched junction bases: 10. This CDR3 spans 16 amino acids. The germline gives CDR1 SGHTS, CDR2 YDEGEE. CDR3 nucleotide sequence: TGTGCCAGCAGCTTGTACCGTAGTGGACAGGGCGAAAAACTGTTTTTT. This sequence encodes CASSLYRSGQGEKLFF. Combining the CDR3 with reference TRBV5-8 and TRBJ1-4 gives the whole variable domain EAGVTQSPTHLIKTRGQQATLRCSPISGHTSVYWYQQALGLGLQFLLWYDEGEERNRGNFPPRFSGRQFPNYSSELNVNALELEDSALYLCASSLYRSGQGEKLFFGSGTQLSVL.

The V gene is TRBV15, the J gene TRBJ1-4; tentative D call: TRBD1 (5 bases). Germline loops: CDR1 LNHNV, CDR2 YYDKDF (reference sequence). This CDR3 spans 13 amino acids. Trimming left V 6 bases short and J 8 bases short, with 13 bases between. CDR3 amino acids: CATSGGVGEKLFF. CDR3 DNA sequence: TGTGCCACCAGTGGGGGGGTGGGCGAAAAACTGTTTTTT.

The CDR3 DNA is TGCGCCAGCAGCTCCCCGGGACAGGGGGTGTACGAGCAGTACTTC. Protein: CASSSPGQGVYEQYF. The chain is built from TRBV5-1 and TRBJ2-7; 11 positions match TRBD1. The CDR3 spans 15 residues. Germline V gene sequence: CDR1 SGHRS, CDR2 YFSETQ. The V and J ends lost 3 bases and 4 bases, in that order; junction bases with no gene match: 6.

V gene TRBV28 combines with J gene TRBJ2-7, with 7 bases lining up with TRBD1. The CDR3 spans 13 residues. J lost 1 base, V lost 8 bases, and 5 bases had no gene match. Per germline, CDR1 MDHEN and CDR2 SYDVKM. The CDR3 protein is CASHGTVSYEQYF. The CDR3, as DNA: TGTGCCAGCCATGGGACAGTATCCTACGAGCAGTACTTC.

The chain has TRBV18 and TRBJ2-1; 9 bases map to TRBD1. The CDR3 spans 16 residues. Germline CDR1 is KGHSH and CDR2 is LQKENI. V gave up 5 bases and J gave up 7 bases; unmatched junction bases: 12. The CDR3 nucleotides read TGTGCCAGCTCAATACCGGGACAGGGAATAGTTAATGAGCAGTTCTTC. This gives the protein CASSIPGQGIVNEQFF.

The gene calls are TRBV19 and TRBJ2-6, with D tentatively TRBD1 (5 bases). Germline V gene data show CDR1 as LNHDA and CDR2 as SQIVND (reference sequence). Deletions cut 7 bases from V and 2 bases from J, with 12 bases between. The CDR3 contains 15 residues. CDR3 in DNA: TGTGCCAGTACCCAAGACAGTGCTGGGGCCAACGTCCTGACTTTC. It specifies CASTQDSAGANVLTF.